This TCR beta chain came from a study of OX40 agonist ivuxolimab in advanced cancers. Study findings and constraints: Nonresponders included some who also had low normalized T-cell clonal expansion.

About this clone: The antigen is undetermined.

The CDR3 sequence is 14 residues long. CDR1 is ENHRY, CDR2 SYGVKD, per germline. V lost 0 bases and J 3 bases, leaving 8 bases between the germline ends. Method: immunoSEQ multiplex PCR; TCRdb's copy keeps in-frame clones and lacks some. The sample lists around 30,000 clones, around nine tenths seen once, with around 3.8% in the top ten. The sequencing used CD4+ or CD8+ T cells sorted from blood, collected in a trial of the OX40 agonist ivuxolimab. The receptor was derived from an adult with an advanced solid tumor such as melanoma, head and neck, liver or kidney cancer. The genes are TRBV10-3 and TRBJ1-1; D uncertain. CDR3 DNA: TGTGCCATCAGTGAGTCACAGATGGACACTGAAGCTTTCTTT. Its protein is CAISESQMDTEAFF.